This TCR beta chain derives from a study of blood T cell repertoires in COVID-19. The assay was immunoSEQ multiplex PCR, and TCRdb's table has in-frame clones only and misses some. The table shows hundreds of thousands of clones, with 85% to 90% occurring only once. The V gene's germline CDR1 is SGHKS and CDR2 YYEKEE (reference sequence). With 4 bases removed from V and 6 bases from J, the gap between germline ends came to 11 bases. The CDR3 runs 12 residues. This chain connects TRBV5-5 to TRBJ2-7, with a weak D call TRBD1 (6 bases). This TCR was recovered from a man aged 18 to 35 with COVID-19, enrolled during active disease. Sequencing used peripheral blood. CDR3 sequence reads: CASSEDRLEQYF. The CDR3 DNA reads as TGTGCCAGCAGCGAGGACAGACTCGAGCAGTACTTC.